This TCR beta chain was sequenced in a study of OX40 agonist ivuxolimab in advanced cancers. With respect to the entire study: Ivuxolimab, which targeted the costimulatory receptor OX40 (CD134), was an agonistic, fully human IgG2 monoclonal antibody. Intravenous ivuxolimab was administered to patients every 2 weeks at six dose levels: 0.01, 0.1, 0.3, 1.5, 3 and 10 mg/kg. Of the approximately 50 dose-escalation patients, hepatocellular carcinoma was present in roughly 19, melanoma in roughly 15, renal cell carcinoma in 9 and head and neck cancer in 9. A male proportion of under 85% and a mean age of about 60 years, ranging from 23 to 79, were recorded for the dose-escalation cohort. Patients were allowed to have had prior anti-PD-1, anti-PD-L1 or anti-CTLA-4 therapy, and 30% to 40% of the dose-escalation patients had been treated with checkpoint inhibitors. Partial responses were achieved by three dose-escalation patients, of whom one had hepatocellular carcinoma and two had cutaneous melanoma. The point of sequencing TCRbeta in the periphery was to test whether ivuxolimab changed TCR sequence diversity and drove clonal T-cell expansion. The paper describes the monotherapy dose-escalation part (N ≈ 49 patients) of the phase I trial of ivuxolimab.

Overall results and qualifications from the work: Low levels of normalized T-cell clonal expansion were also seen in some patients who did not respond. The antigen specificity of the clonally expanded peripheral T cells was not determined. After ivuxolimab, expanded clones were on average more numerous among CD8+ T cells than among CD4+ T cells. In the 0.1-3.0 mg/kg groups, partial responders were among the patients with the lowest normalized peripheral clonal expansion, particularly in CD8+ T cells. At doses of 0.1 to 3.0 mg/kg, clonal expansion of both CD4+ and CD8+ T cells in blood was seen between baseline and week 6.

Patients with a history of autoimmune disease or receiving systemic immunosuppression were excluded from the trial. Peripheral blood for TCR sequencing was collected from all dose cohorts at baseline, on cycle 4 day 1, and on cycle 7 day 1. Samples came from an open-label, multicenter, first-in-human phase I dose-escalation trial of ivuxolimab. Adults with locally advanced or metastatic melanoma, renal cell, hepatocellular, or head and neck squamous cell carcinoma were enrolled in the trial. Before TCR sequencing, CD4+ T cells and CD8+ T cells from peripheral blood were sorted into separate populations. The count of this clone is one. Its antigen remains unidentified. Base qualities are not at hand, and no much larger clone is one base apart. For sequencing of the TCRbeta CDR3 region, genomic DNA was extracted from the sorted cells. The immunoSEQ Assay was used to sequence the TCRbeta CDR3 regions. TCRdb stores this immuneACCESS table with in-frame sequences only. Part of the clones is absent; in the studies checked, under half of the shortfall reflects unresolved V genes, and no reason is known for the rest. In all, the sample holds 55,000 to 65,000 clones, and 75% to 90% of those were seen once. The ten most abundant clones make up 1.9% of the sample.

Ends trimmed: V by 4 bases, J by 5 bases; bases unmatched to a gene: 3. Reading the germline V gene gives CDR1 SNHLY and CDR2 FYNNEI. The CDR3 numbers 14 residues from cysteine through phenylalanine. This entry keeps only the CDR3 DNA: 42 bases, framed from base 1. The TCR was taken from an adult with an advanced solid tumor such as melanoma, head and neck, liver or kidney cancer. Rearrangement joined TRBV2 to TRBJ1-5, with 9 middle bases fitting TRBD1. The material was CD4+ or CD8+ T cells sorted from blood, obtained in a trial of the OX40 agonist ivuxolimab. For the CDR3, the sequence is CASSGTGEDQPQHF. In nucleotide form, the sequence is TGTGCCAGCAGTGGGACAGGGGAGGATCAGCCCCAGCATTTT.